A single sample gave rise to the 17 T cell receptor beta chains below, sequenced in a study of blood T cell repertoires in COVID-19. Data came from immunoSEQ multiplex PCR; TCRdb stores just in-frame clones and leaves some out. The sample holds roughly 80,000 clones, 90% to 95% seen once. The sequenced material came from peripheral blood. These receptors came from a woman aged 50 to 65 in a cohort sampled during active COVID-19.

The chain uses TRBV4-1 and TRBJ2-2; D is perhaps TRBD2 (6 bases). The germline gives CDR1 MGHRA, CDR2 YSYEKL. V lost 2 bases and J 6 bases, leaving 19 bases between the germline ends. The CDR3 extends over 17 amino acids. CDR3 in DNA: TGCGCCAGCAGCCAAACAGGTGCAGGAGGGCCCCCCGGGGAGCTGTTTTTT. Its translation is CASSQTGAGGPPGELFF.

The genes are TRBV5-4 and TRBJ2-1; 13 nucleotides agree with TRBD2. CDR1 SGHNT and CDR2 YYREEE come from the germline V gene (reference sequence). The CDR3 sequence is 15 residues long. Trimming at V came to 4 bases and at J to 5 bases, leaving 3 bases not matched to a gene. The CDR3 bases are TGTGCCAGCAGCGCCGGACTAGCGGGAGACAATGAGCAGTTCTTC. Its protein product is CASSAGLAGDNEQFF.

V and J are TRBV27 and TRBJ2-3, with 9 bases fitting TRBD2. The CDR3 sequence is 16 residues long. Germline values: CDR1 MNHEY, CDR2 SMNVEV (reference sequence). Trimming took 2 bases from V and 3 from J; bases not matched to a gene: 6. For the CDR3, the DNA is TGTGCCAGCAGTTTAAGGAGGACTAGCGAAACAGATACGCAGTATTTT. Translated: CASSLRRTSETDTQYF.

The V call is TRBV11-3, the J call TRBJ2-1; TRBD1 matches at 7 bases. The germline V gene has CDR1 SGHNT and CDR2 YENEEA. Germline trimming cut 5 bases from V and 0 bases from J; bases unmatched to any gene: 7. CDR3 size: 16 residues. The CDR3 is CASSKPTGSSYNEQFF. CDR3 DNA sequence: TGTGCCAGCAGCAAACCGACAGGGAGCTCCTACAATGAGCAGTTCTTC.

This chain uses TRBV7-9 with TRBJ2-1, with 12 positions matching TRBD1. The CDR3 length is 15 residues. CDR1 and CDR2 (germline): SEHNR, FQNEAQ (reference sequence). The trim removed 6 bases at V and 8 bases at J, leaving 8 bases unmatched. DNA of the CDR3: TGTGCCAGCAGTCAACCGGGACAGGGGGCCGATGAGCAGTTCTTC. Translated, it gives CASSQPGQGADEQFF. Drawing the rest from reference TRBV7-9 and TRBJ2-1, the complete variable domain is DTGVSQNPRHKITKRGQNVTFRCDPISEHNRLYWYRQTLGQGPEFLTYFQNEAQLEKSRLLSDRFSAERPKGSFSTLEIQRTEQGDSAMYLCASSQPGQGADEQFFGPGTRLTVL.

This chain uses TRBV12-5 with TRBJ1-1, with no clear D. Germline loops: CDR1 LGHNT, CDR2 FRNRAP. There are 20 residues in the CDR3. V shed 1 base and J shed 0 bases, with 24 bases lying between them. In DNA, the CDR3 is TGTGCTAGTGGTTTGGGCAGCTCGGCCGGGGTAGATTTATTGAACACTGAAGCTTTCTTT. Its protein is CASGLGSSAGVDLLNTEAFF.

This chain uses TRBV5-5 with TRBJ2-4; D is ambiguous. The V end was cut by 0 bases, the J end by 8 bases, with 18 bases between. Per germline, CDR1 SGHKS and CDR2 YYEKEE (reference sequence). This CDR3 has 16 residues. The CDR3 loop reads CASSLELSDLLDIQYF. CDR3 sequence (DNA): TGTGCCAGCAGCTTGGAGTTGTCCGATCTGTTAGACATTCAGTACTTC.

V and J are TRBV2 and TRBJ1-1; D possibly corresponds to TRBD1 (5 bases). Per the germline V gene, CDR1 is SNHLY and CDR2 is FYNNEI. This CDR3 is built from 15 residues. Trimming took off 7 bases at V and 0 bases at J, with 15 bases between the two ends. As DNA, the CDR3 is TGTGCCAGCACCCCAACCGGACACTTGAACACTGAAGCTTTCTTT. The encoded protein is CASTPTGHLNTEAFF.

The chain joins TRBV10-3 to TRBJ1-2, with D possibly TRBD1 on 6 matching bases. CDR1 ENHRY and CDR2 SYGVKD come from the germline V gene. The ends were cut back, 0 bases at V and 4 bases at J, with 9 bases in the middle. The CDR3 totals 14 residues. This chain's CDR3 is CAISESTGGYGYTF. As DNA, the CDR3 is TGTGCCATCAGTGAGTCGACAGGCGGCTATGGCTACACCTTC.

The chain couples TRBV29-1 to TRBJ2-7; a possible D gene is TRBD2 (7 bases). V was shortened by 7 bases and J by 3 bases, with 16 bases between the two germline ends. The CDR3 extends over 13 amino acids. Looked up from germline, CDR1 is SQVTM and CDR2 is ANQGSEA. The CDR3 protein is CSAITGGLYEQYF. DNA of the CDR3: TGCAGCGCCATTACGGGGGGCCTCTACGAGCAGTACTTC.

The chain recombines TRBV5-1 with TRBJ1-4; D gene ambiguous. This CDR3 comprises 12 residues. Germline V gives CDR1 SGHRS, CDR2 YFSETQ. Trimming cost V 4 bases and J 5 bases, with 6 bases left between them. The CDR3 loop is CASSPPNEKLFF. The CDR3 region has the DNA TGCGCCAGCAGCCCTCCGAATGAAAAACTGTTTTTT.

The chain couples TRBV28 to TRBJ2-7, with TRBD1 identical over 7 bases. V lost 4 bases, J lost 6 bases, and 9 bases stayed unmatched. The CDR3 has 14 residues. Germline V gene data show CDR1 as MDHEN and CDR2 as SYDVKM. The chain's CDR3 is CASSSPVPGGEQYF. Here the CDR3 DNA reads TGTGCCAGCAGTTCGCCAGTCCCAGGGGGCGAGCAGTACTTC.

This clone was detected only once. The CDR3 spells CASTWTGVNGYTF. DNA of the CDR3: TGTGCCAGTACCTGGACAGGGGTGAATGGCTACACCTTC. This chain connects TRBV2 to TRBJ1-2; TRBD1 matches 9 bases. J gave up 6 bases and V 9 bases, and 8 bases lay outside the gene matches. The CDR3 loop spans 13 amino acids. Germline V gene sequence: CDR1 SNHLY, CDR2 FYNNEI.

The chain is built from TRBV19 and TRBJ2-5; D possibly corresponds to TRBD2 (6 bases). Germline CDR1 and CDR2: LNHDA and SQIVND (reference sequence). This CDR3 is built from 14 residues. Trimming removed 6 bases from V and 3 bases from J, with 14 bases in between. The CDR3 loop reads CASSQTAGKETQYF. The DNA for the CDR3 is TGTGCCAGTAGCCAAACAGCGGGTAAAGAGACCCAGTACTTC.

J is TRBJ1-6 and V is TRBV7-3; TRBD1 matches at 9 bases. This CDR3 has 14 amino acids. The germline V gene encodes CDR1 SGHTA and CDR2 FQGTGA. The junction had 4 bases not matched to a gene; V was cut back by 4 bases and J by 9 bases. The CDR3 spells CASSSGQGGSPLHF. In DNA form, the CDR3 reads TGTGCCAGCAGCTCGGGACAGGGAGGTTCACCCCTCCACTTT.

The chain recombines TRBV19 with TRBJ1-2; no definite D call. Looked up from germline, CDR1 is LNHDA and CDR2 is SQIVND (reference sequence). Trimming cost V 6 bases and J 5 bases, with 13 bases left between them. The CDR3 spans 13 residues. In DNA form, the CDR3 reads TGTGCCAGTAGAAAAGTCCTAAATTATGGCTACACCTTC. Translated: CASRKVLNYGYTF.

V and J are TRBV19 and TRBJ1-6; D gene ambiguous. CDR3 size: 13 residues. Per germline, CDR1 LNHDA and CDR2 SQIVND (reference sequence). V lost 7 bases and J lost 13, with 17 bases in between. Here the CDR3 reads CASTTRGPEPLHF. Written as DNA, the CDR3 is TGTGCCAGTACGACCAGAGGCCCTGAGCCCCTCCACTTT.